The clone carrying this TCR beta chain was found a few times. This specimen belongs to a study of T cells in Graves' hyperthyroidism and ophthalmopathy. The CDR3 extends over 13 amino acids. Germline assignment: CDR1 SGHRS and CDR2 YFSETQ. V lost 3 bases and J lost 4, with 10 bases in between. The source material, RNA transcripts, was used to amplify TCR beta CDR3 regions. HTBI primers drove first-round RT-PCR of the TCR CDR3. TCRdb redid the calling of the multiplex PCR reads with MiXCR, one entry per CDR3 protein. The table shows about 400,000 distinct CDR3 sequences, with 13% occurring only once. This rearrangement joins TRBV5-1 to TRBJ2-5; TRBD2 might be the D (5 bases). The source of this sequence is a woman aged 18-35 years with Graves' hyperthyroidism. Sequenced input: blood. CDR3 residues: CASSSEGPETQYF. Written as DNA, the CDR3 is TGCGCCAGCAGCTCCGAGGGCCCAGAGACCCAGTACTTC.